Shown below are 25 T cell receptor beta chains from a single sample sequenced in a study of shared clonotypes between healthy human individuals. The method was immunoSEQ multiplex PCR; TCRdb's version includes in-frame clones alone and lacks a portion of them. The data show some 2,500,000 clones, 85% to 95% seen once. Sequencing was carried out using naive CD4+ T cells from PBMCs. Subset in this sample: CD45RA+ positively selected. These receptors were obtained from a man younger than 30 in good health. Some clones in this sample may be carry-over from other donors' samples.

V and J are TRBV28 and TRBJ2-5, with a tentative D call TRBD2 (6 bases). The CDR3 length is 15 residues. CDR1 and CDR2 from the germline V gene are MDHEN and SYDVKM. V gave up 4 bases and J gave up 5 bases, with 17 bases separating them. The chain's CDR3 is CASSSFRAEGETQYF. In DNA form, the CDR3 reads TGTGCCAGCAGTTCCTTTCGAGCGGAGGGGGAGACCCAGTACTTC.

This clone was seen once. The rearrangement joins TRBV9 to TRBJ2-7; 12 bases are a match to TRBD2. The junction had 3 bases not matched to a gene; V was cut back by 0 bases and J by 2 bases. Germline V lookup: CDR1 SGDLS, CDR2 YYNGEE. The CDR3 is 16 residues long. The CDR3 region is CASSVGLAGEAYEQYF. Here the CDR3 DNA reads TGTGCCAGCAGCGTAGGACTAGCGGGAGAAGCCTACGAGCAGTACTTC.

In this sample, this clone turned up a few times. The rearrangement uses TRBV2 and TRBJ1-4, with 8 bases that match TRBD1. Trimming removed 4 bases from V and 7 bases from J; junction bases left unmatched: 5. From germline, CDR1 is SNHLY and CDR2 FYNNEI. The CDR3 sequence is 14 residues long. The DNA for the CDR3 is TGTGCCAGCAGTGTTGACAGGGGCCCTGAAAAACTGTTTTTT. It translates to CASSVDRGPEKLFF.

In DNA form, the CDR3 reads TGTGCCAGCAGCCGCCAGGCGGCCAGCCGTCCCAACTACAATGAGCAGTTCTTC. Translation: CASSRQAASRPNYNEQFF. The chain employs TRBV14 and TRBJ2-1, with D unclear. V was pared by 4 bases and J by 3 bases, with 22 bases between. CDR1 is SGHDN, CDR2 FVKESK, per germline. The CDR3 has 18 residues.

The chain uses TRBV7-2 and TRBJ1-1, with a possible D match to TRBD1 (5 bases). The V and J ends lost 5 bases and 0 bases respectively, with 16 bases between them. The CDR3 runs 16 residues. Germline V gives CDR1 SGHTA, CDR2 FQGNSA. CDR3: CASSPQLQVMNTEAFF. DNA of the CDR3: TGTGCCAGCAGCCCGCAACTACAGGTCATGAACACTGAAGCTTTCTTT.

The chain joins TRBV5-1 to TRBJ2-6; D not certain. V was cut by 3 bases and J by 0 bases, with 10 bases left in between. CDR3 length: 16 residues. CDR1 is SGHRS, CDR2 YFSETQ, per germline. The CDR3 DNA reads TGCGCCAGCAGCTGGGCGTGGAGCTCTGGGGCCAACGTCCTGACTTTC. It yields the protein CASSWAWSSGANVLTF.

The J gene is TRBJ2-7, the V gene TRBV27, with 15 positions matching TRBD2. The CDR3 is 21 amino acids. Germline CDR1 MNHEY, CDR2 SMNVEV (reference sequence). Trimming took 8 bases from V and 3 from J; bases not matched to a gene: 23. As DNA, the CDR3 is TGTGCCAGCCCAAAAGGACACCCCACGGGACTAGCGGGAGGTTGTGTCTACGAGCAGTACTTC. Residues: CASPKGHPTGLAGGCVYEQYF.

In nucleotides, the CDR3 is TGCGCCAGCAGCTTGAATCCGATCAGCTCCTACGAGCAGTACTTC. It yields the protein CASSLNPISSYEQYF. The chain combines TRBV5-1 with TRBJ2-7; D not resolved. The V and J ends lost 1 base and 0 bases respectively, with 11 bases between them. CDR3 size: 15 residues. Germline CDR1 and CDR2: SGHRS and YFSETQ.

The rearrangement joins TRBV4-3 to TRBJ2-7; tentative D call: TRBD2 (5 bases). The CDR3 is 15 residues long. Trimming left V 4 bases short and J 4 bases short, with 17 bases between. From germline, CDR1 is LGHNA and CDR2 YSLEER. The CDR3 region has the DNA TGCGCCAGCAGCCGAATCGCGCTAGCATCGTACGAGCAGTACTTC. It codes for CASSRIALASYEQYF.

The chain couples TRBV30 to TRBJ2-5; unclear D gene. The CDR3 runs 13 residues. Germline V gene lookup returns CDR1 GTSNPN and CDR2 SVGIG (reference sequence). V shed 1 base and J shed 5 bases, with 11 bases lying between them. CDR3 sequence reads: CAWSAALRETQYF. In nucleotides, the CDR3 is TGTGCCTGGAGTGCCGCCCTCAGGGAGACCCAGTACTTC.

The chain recombines TRBV9 with TRBJ2-1, with a tentative D call TRBD1 (6 bases). CDR3 length: 15 residues. The germline V gene encodes CDR1 SGDLS and CDR2 YYNGEE. Trimming took 4 bases from V and 0 from J, leaving 11 bases between them. The CDR3 DNA follows: TGTGCCAGCAGCACTACAGGGAGCTCCTACAATGAGCAGTTCTTC. Protein product: CASSTTGSSYNEQFF.

The chain employs TRBV27 and TRBJ1-2, with D hard to call. CDR1 is MNHEY and CDR2 is SMNVEV in the germline V gene (reference sequence). CDR3 length: 14 amino acids. V was cut by 0 bases and J by 8 bases, with 13 bases left in between. CDR3: CASSLSIVGPGYTF. CDR3 sequence (DNA): TGTGCCAGCAGTTTATCGATTGTAGGACCCGGCTACACCTTC.

The chain recombines TRBV2 with TRBJ1-2; 8 positions match TRBD1. Germline V lookup: CDR1 SNHLY, CDR2 FYNNEI. This CDR3 is built from 14 residues. The V gene end was trimmed by 6 bases and the J gene end by 4 bases; junction bases not matched to a gene: 7. The CDR3 loop is CASRPRGRGYGYTF. In DNA, the CDR3 is TGTGCCAGCAGACCCAGGGGGCGCGGCTATGGCTACACCTTC. Full variable domain (remainder filled in from reference TRBV2 and TRBJ1-2): EPEVTQTPSHQVTQMGQEVILRCVPISNHLYFYWYRQILGQKVEFLVSFYNNEISEKSEIFDDQFSVERPDGSNFTLKIRSTKLEDSAMYFCASRPRGRGYGYTFGSGTRLTVV.

V and J are TRBV6-1 and TRBJ1-4; D not resolved. V lost 5 bases and J 0 bases, leaving 10 bases between the germline ends. The CDR3 runs 15 residues. Germline values: CDR1 MNHNS, CDR2 SASEGT. The CDR3 coding sequence is TGTGCCAGCAGTCGCCCGAATCCAACTAATGAAAAACTGTTTTTT. Its protein product is CASSRPNPTNEKLFF.

The chain has TRBV12-2 and TRBJ2-7. TRBV12-2 is deemed a pseudogene. The CDR3 consists of 9 residues. CDR3 nucleotides: TGTGCAAGTCACTACGAGCAGTACTTC. It encodes CASHYEQYF.

This clone was counted a few times. This sequence joins TRBV10-3 and TRBJ1-1; unclear D gene. The CDR3 loop spans 11 amino acids. Germline CDR1 is ENHRY and CDR2 is SYGVKD. V was cut by 5 bases and J by 8 bases, with 9 bases left in between. The CDR3 reads CAISNSLEAFF. The CDR3 nucleotides read TGTGCCATCAGTAACAGTTTAGAAGCTTTCTTT.

This rearrangement joins TRBV6-1 to TRBJ2-1; D remains ambiguous. The CDR3 runs 13 residues. V lost 2 bases and J 11 bases, leaving 13 bases between the germline ends. Germline values: CDR1 MNHNS, CDR2 SASEGT. CDR3 in amino acids: CASSEMSRRQQFF. CDR3 sequence (DNA): TGTGCCAGCAGTGAAATGTCGCGGCGGCAGCAGTTCTTC.

The chain combines TRBV15 with TRBJ1-2; 7 bases align to TRBD1. Trimming at V came to 4 bases and at J to 3 bases, leaving 8 bases not matched to a gene. The CDR3 totals 15 residues. Germline V gives CDR1 LNHNV, CDR2 YYDKDF (reference sequence). CDR3 DNA sequence: TGTGCCACCAGCACCTATCAGGGGGTAGACTATGGCTACACCTTC. It encodes CATSTYQGVDYGYTF.

V usage is TRBV6-5 and J usage is TRBJ1-1, with a possible D match to TRBD1 (5 bases). The length of the CDR3 is 15 residues. V was trimmed by 1 base and J by 3 bases, leaving 12 bases between them. Germline V gene lookup returns CDR1 MNHEY and CDR2 SVGAGI. CDR3 region: CASSYLFGGDTEAFF. In nucleotides, the CDR3 is TGTGCCAGCAGTTACTTGTTCGGAGGGGACACTGAAGCTTTCTTT.

This chain links TRBV10-3 with TRBJ2-3, with TRBD2 identical over 11 bases. This CDR3 spans 15 amino acids. J lost 0 bases, V lost 5 bases, and 1 base had no gene match. Germline lookup yields CDR1 ENHRY and CDR2 SYGVKD. CDR3 region: CAISWTSGSTDTQYF. The CDR3 region has the DNA TGTGCCATCAGTTGGACTAGCGGGAGCACAGATACGCAGTATTTT.

CDR3 amino acids: CASSQASRGRAYEQFF. In DNA form, the CDR3 reads TGCGCCAGCAGCCAAGCGAGTAGAGGGAGGGCCTATGAGCAGTTCTTC. The V gene is TRBV4-1, the J gene TRBJ2-1, with 7 positions matching TRBD2. V trimming: 1 base; J trimming: 8 bases; junction bases outside the gene matches: 11. Germline V CDR1 and CDR2: MGHRA, YSYEKL. This CDR3 comprises 16 residues.

The V and J genes are TRBV7-2 and TRBJ2-1; tentative D call: TRBD1 (5 bases). The germline V gene has CDR1 SGHTA and CDR2 FQGNSA. The CDR3 extends over 15 amino acids. V lost 5 bases and J 3 bases, leaving 14 bases between the germline ends. The CDR3 coding sequence is TGTGCCAGCAGCATGGACGGTAGGGGCTACAATGAGCAGTTCTTC. As protein: CASSMDGRGYNEQFF. Looking up the rest from reference TRBV7-2 and TRBJ2-1 gives the full variable domain: GAGVSQSPSNKVTEKGKDVELRCDPISGHTALYWYRQSLGQGLEFLIYFQGNSAPDKSGLPSDRFSAERTGGSVSTLTIQRTQQEDSAVYLCASSMDGRGYNEQFFGPGTRLTVL.

The J gene is TRBJ1-3, the V gene TRBV25-1, with no clear D. Germline-derived CDR1 and CDR2 are MGHDK and SYGVNS. The CDR3 sequence is 15 residues long. The V and J ends lost 6 bases and 1 base respectively, with 13 bases between them. The CDR3: CASSPFDGSGNTIYF. The CDR3 DNA is TGTGCCAGCAGCCCATTCGACGGTTCTGGAAACACCATATATTTT.

V gene TRBV18 combines with J gene TRBJ1-4, with 7 bases identical to TRBD1. Losses at the gene ends were 5 bases for V and 4 bases for J; bases not matched to a gene: 7. The CDR3 consists of 15 residues. Germline lookup yields CDR1 KGHSH and CDR2 LQKENI. CDR3 sequence: CASSDTGAINEKLFF. CDR3 coding DNA: TGTGCCAGCTCAGATACAGGGGCCATTAATGAAAAACTGTTTTTT. The full variable domain, in which reference TRBV18 and TRBJ1-4 provide the parts outside the CDR3, is NAGVMQNPRHLVRRRGQEARLRCSPMKGHSHVYWYRQLPEEGLKFMVYLQKENIIDESGMPKERFSAEFPKEGPSILRIQQVVRGDSAAYFCASSDTGAINEKLFFGSGTQLSVL.

The rearrangement links TRBV14 to TRBJ1-2, with D uncertain. Germline V gives CDR1 SGHDN, CDR2 FVKESK. V was pared by 6 bases and J by 1 base, with 9 bases between. The CDR3 length is 13 residues. The CDR3 DNA reads as TGTGCCAGCAGTCCTTCGCTTAACTATGGCTACACCTTC. Translated: CASSPSLNYGYTF.